The next 32 T cell receptor beta chains were all read from a single sample in a study of blood T cell repertoires in COVID-19. Using immunoSEQ multiplex PCR, the repertoire was profiled, and TCRdb retains in-frame clones only, with some absent. The table has about 240,000 clones, around 83% seen once. Sequenced input: peripheral blood. These receptors were obtained from a woman aged 50 to 60 with COVID-19, enrolled during active disease.

This chain uses TRBV6-5 with TRBJ2-1, with D tentatively TRBD2 (7 bases). CDR3 length: 16 residues. Germline V gives CDR1 MNHEY, CDR2 SVGAGI. Trimming took off 0 bases at V and 4 bases at J, with 13 bases between the two ends. This CDR3 is CASSYSGGGPYNEQFF. The DNA for the CDR3 is TGTGCCAGCAGTTACTCTGGCGGGGGCCCATACAATGAGCAGTTCTTC.

The chain recombines TRBV5-1 with TRBJ1-1, with TRBD1 matching 8 bases. Germline CDR1 and CDR2: SGHRS and YFSETQ. J lost 2 bases, V lost 1 base, and 10 bases had no gene match. The CDR3 loop spans 17 amino acids. The CDR3 is CASSLRGTGPSNTEAFF. The CDR3 region has the DNA TGCGCCAGCAGCTTGCGTGGGACAGGTCCCTCAAACACTGAAGCTTTCTTT.

The rearrangement joins TRBV11-2 to TRBJ2-3; D possibly corresponds to TRBD1 (6 bases). The germline CDR1 and CDR2 sequences are SGHAT and FQNNGV. This CDR3 is 16 amino acids long. V was trimmed by 5 bases and J by 2 bases, leaving 17 bases between them. In nucleotides, the CDR3 is TGTGCCAGCAGCCGAGATGGGGGCGAATTCACAGATACGCAGTATTTT. This gives the protein CASSRDGGEFTDTQYF.

The chain carries TRBV6-1 and TRBJ1-6; 9 bases are a match to TRBD1. With V trimmed by 4 bases and J by 9 bases, 10 bases remained unmatched. The CDR3 runs 16 residues. Germline V gene sequence: CDR1 MNHNS, CDR2 SASEGT. The CDR3 DNA follows: TGTGCCAGCAGTGTACAGGGGGCAGGGAATAGTTCACCCCTCCACTTT. This codes for CASSVQGAGNSSPLHF.

As DNA, the CDR3 is TGTGCCAGCAGCTTAGGACCAGGGGACGAGCAGTACGTC. Residues: CASSLGPGDEQYV. The chain recombines TRBV13 with TRBJ2-7; a possible D gene is TRBD1 (6 bases). Germline assignment: CDR1 PRHDT and CDR2 FYEKMQ (reference sequence). The CDR3 totals 13 residues. The ends were cut back, 0 bases at V and 5 bases at J, with 8 bases in the middle.

The chain carries TRBV19 and TRBJ2-3; TRBD1 might be the D (5 bases). The CDR3 extends over 14 amino acids. V gave up 7 bases and J gave up 1 base, with 12 bases separating them. Looked up from germline, CDR1 is LNHDA and CDR2 is SQIVND (reference sequence). The CDR3 spells CASTQDWGTDTQYF. For the CDR3, the DNA is TGTGCCAGTACACAGGATTGGGGCACAGATACGCAGTATTTT.

The chain couples TRBV10-1 to TRBJ2-1; D not certain. Trimming pared 0 bases from V and 8 bases from J, leaving 14 bases between. The CDR3 length is 15 residues. Germline V gene sequence: CDR1 WNHNN, CDR2 SYGVQD (reference sequence). The CDR3 sequence is CASSESKTVWDEQFF. As DNA, the CDR3 is TGCGCCAGCAGTGAGTCGAAAACAGTATGGGATGAGCAGTTCTTC.

This chain uses TRBV24-1 with TRBJ1-1; the D gene is possibly TRBD1 (6 bases). Per germline, CDR1 KGHDR and CDR2 SFDVKD. Trimming left V 9 bases short and J 0 bases short, with 13 bases between. This CDR3 contains 14 residues. CDR3 DNA: TGTGCCACCCGCTCCACAGGGATGAACACTGAAGCTTTCTTT. Residues: CATRSTGMNTEAFF.

The genes are TRBV27 and TRBJ1-5; TRBD1 matches at 11 bases. From germline, CDR1 is MNHEY and CDR2 SMNVEV (reference sequence). V gave up 4 bases and J gave up 7 bases; unmatched junction bases: 6. The CDR3 totals 15 residues. The CDR3 DNA reads as TGTGCCAGCAGTTCGTCTCGGACAGGGGGCCAGCCCCAGCATTTT. The encoded protein is CASSSSRTGGQPQHF.

V is TRBV6-6 and J is TRBJ1-4, with D perhaps TRBD1 (6 bases). This CDR3 has 15 amino acids. V lost 1 base and J lost 4, with 10 bases in between. Germline V CDR1 and CDR2: MNHNY, SVGAGI (reference sequence). CDR3 coding DNA: TGTGCCAGCAGTTACTACAGGGCGGGTAATGAAAAACTGTTTTTT. Amino acids: CASSYYRAGNEKLFF.

This chain links TRBV6-5 with TRBJ1-4, with D possibly TRBD1 on 5 matching bases. The CDR3 spans 13 residues. Germline lookup yields CDR1 MNHEY and CDR2 SVGAGI. Trimming shortened V by 2 bases and J by 8 bases, and 9 bases separated the two germline ends. In nucleotides, the CDR3 is TGTGCCAGCAGTTACCAGGGCCGGGAAAAACTGTTTTTT. Its translation: CASSYQGREKLFF.

This clone was detected only a few times. J is TRBJ2-7 and V is TRBV2; TRBD1 might be the D (5 bases). The V gene lost 3 bases and the J gene lost 1 base, with 13 bases spanning the gap. The CDR3 extends over 15 amino acids. Germline V CDR1 and CDR2: SNHLY, FYNNEI. The CDR3 sequence: CASSEVRARSYEQYF. In DNA form, the CDR3 reads TGTGCCAGCAGTGAGGTCAGGGCCCGATCCTACGAGCAGTACTTC. Together with reference TRBV2 and TRBJ2-7, the CDR3 gives the full variable domain: EPEVTQTPSHQVTQMGQEVILRCVPISNHLYFYWYRQILGQKVEFLVSFYNNEISEKSEIFDDQFSVERPDGSNFTLKIRSTKLEDSAMYFCASSEVRARSYEQYFGPGTRLTVT.

V usage is TRBV11-2 and J usage is TRBJ2-3, with TRBD2 matching over 8 bases. The trim removed 6 bases at V and 7 bases at J, leaving 12 bases unmatched. This CDR3 comprises 15 residues. Germline V gene lookup returns CDR1 SGHAT and CDR2 FQNNGV. The CDR3 sequence is CASRTLAGGLNTQYF. The CDR3 bases are TGTGCCAGCAGGACCCTGGCGGGGGGCCTTAATACGCAGTATTTT.

The chain carries TRBV5-1 and TRBJ2-2; weak D call: TRBD2 (7 bases). The germline CDR1 and CDR2 sequences are SGHRS and YFSETQ. V shed 0 bases and J shed 10 bases, with 31 bases lying between them. The CDR3 totals 20 residues. The CDR3 DNA reads as TGCGCCAGCAGCTTGGCCCCCCGGGTTCTTATGGCGGGGGCCCGCGCGGAGCTGTTTTTT. It encodes CASSLAPRVLMAGARAELFF.

The V call is TRBV7-6, the J call TRBJ1-2, with a tentative D call TRBD1 (6 bases). Germline V lookup: CDR1 SGHVS, CDR2 FNYEAQ. With 5 bases removed from V and 6 bases from J, the gap between germline ends came to 10 bases. There are 12 residues in the CDR3. CDR3 nucleotides: TGTGCCAGCAGCCTACAGGGAGATGGCTACACCTTC. Protein sequence: CASSLQGDGYTF.

This chain joins TRBV5-4 and TRBJ1-3; 10 nucleotides agree with TRBD1. This CDR3 region has 14 residues. With V trimmed by 4 bases and J by 7 bases, 5 bases remained unmatched. Germline CDR1 is SGHNT and CDR2 is YYREEE (reference sequence). CDR3 nucleotides: TGTGCCAGCAGCGGGACAGGGGAGAGTAACACCATATATTTT. Translating it yields CASSGTGESNTIYF.

This chain uses TRBV10-3 with TRBJ1-4; 7 nucleotides line up with TRBD1. CDR3 size: 16 residues. Germline CDR1 ENHRY, CDR2 SYGVKD. Losses at the gene ends were 6 bases for V and 4 bases for J; bases not matched to a gene: 11. This chain's CDR3 is CAIRDGGGSGNEKLFF. The CDR3 bases are TGTGCCATCAGAGACGGAGGGGGCTCGGGTAATGAAAAACTGTTTTTT.

The chain employs TRBV2 and TRBJ2-2; 7 nucleotides agree with TRBD2. The CDR3 runs 15 residues. V dropped 1 base and J dropped 5; count of bases not matched to a gene: 4. Germline V gene lookup returns CDR1 SNHLY and CDR2 FYNNEI. CDR3 sequence: CASSEVRGGTGELFF. In nucleotides, the CDR3 is TGTGCCAGCAGTGAAGTTCGCGGGGGAACCGGGGAGCTGTTTTTT. The whole variable domain, filled in from reference TRBV2 and TRBJ2-2, reads EPEVTQTPSHQVTQMGQEVILRCVPISNHLYFYWYRQILGQKVEFLVSFYNNEISEKSEIFDDQFSVERPDGSNFTLKIRSTKLEDSAMYFCASSEVRGGTGELFFGEGSRLTVL.

The chain employs TRBV18 and TRBJ1-4, with D unresolved. The germline V gene has CDR1 KGHSH and CDR2 LQKENI. This CDR3 comprises 16 residues. V was shortened by 10 bases and J by 7 bases, with 25 bases between the two germline ends. CDR3 amino acids: CATSRDFADGSEKLFF. The CDR3 DNA reads as TGTGCCACATCTCGGGATTTCGCGGATGGGAGTGAAAAACTGTTTTTT.

The V and J genes are TRBV6-2 or TRBV6-3 and TRBJ1-1, with D tentatively TRBD1 (6 bases). CDR1 and CDR2 from the germline V gene are MNHEY and SVGEGT. CDR3 size: 15 residues. Trimming took off 2 bases at V and 1 base at J, with 11 bases between the two ends. CDR3 sequence reads: CASSYPGVRNTEAFF. CDR3 bases: TGTGCCAGCAGTTACCCAGGGGTGAGGAACACTGAAGCTTTCTTT.

The chain joins TRBV15 to TRBJ1-3; D gene ambiguous. V was clipped by 1 base and J by 6 bases, with 10 bases between them. CDR3 length: 14 residues. Per germline, CDR1 LNHNV and CDR2 YYDKDF (reference sequence). This CDR3 reads CATSRVRDANTIYF. In DNA, the CDR3 is TGTGCCACCAGCAGAGTGAGGGATGCAAACACCATATATTTT.

This clone was seen just once. The chain joins TRBV18 to TRBJ1-2; perhaps TRBD1 as D (6 bases). V lost 3 bases to trimming and J lost 8 bases, with 19 bases between them. Per germline, CDR1 KGHSH and CDR2 LQKENI. This CDR3 is built from 15 residues. CDR3 protein: CASSPTTVQGKGYTF. The CDR3 DNA reads as TGTGCCAGCTCACCTACCACGGTTCAGGGGAAGGGCTACACCTTC.

The chain uses TRBV10-3 and TRBJ2-1; D may be TRBD2 (5 bases). In germline, CDR1 is ENHRY, CDR2 SYGVKD. Trimming took 3 bases from V and 7 from J, leaving 7 bases between them. This CDR3 comprises 12 residues. The CDR3 bases are TGTGCCATCAGTGACTCGGGGAATGAGCAGTTCTTC. It codes for CAISDSGNEQFF.

This chain uses TRBV13 with TRBJ2-7, with TRBD1 as a possible D gene (6 bases). The CDR3 is 15 residues long. CDR1 and CDR2 (germline): PRHDT, FYEKMQ (reference sequence). Between the trimmed V and J ends, which lost 0 bases and 6 bases, there was a span of 15 bases. In nucleotides, the CDR3 is TGTGCCAGCAGCTTAGGAGCAAGGGGGTCGACCGAGCAGTACTTC. Protein: CASSLGARGSTEQYF.

CDR3 protein: CASTLHTGELFF. The CDR3 DNA reads TGTGCCAGCACCCTCCACACCGGGGAGCTGTTTTTT. The chain couples TRBV11-3 to TRBJ2-2; D is undetermined. Germline V gene data show CDR1 as SGHNT and CDR2 as YENEEA. V gave up 7 bases and J gave up 3 bases, with 6 bases separating them. The CDR3 is 12 residues long.

The chain joins TRBV10-1 to TRBJ1-5; TRBD1 might be the D (5 bases). The CDR3 runs 16 residues. Germline values: CDR1 WNHNN, CDR2 SYGVQD (reference sequence). V lost 3 bases and J 4 bases, leaving 16 bases between the germline ends. DNA for the CDR3: TGCGCCAGCAGTGATGTCGGCCAGGGAAAGAATCAGCCCCAGCATTTT. It translates to CASSDVGQGKNQPQHF.

The gene calls are TRBV6-5 and TRBJ2-5; 9 bases are a match to TRBD1. The trim removed 6 bases at V and 2 bases at J, leaving 7 bases unmatched. This CDR3 comprises 15 residues. Germline CDR1 is MNHEY and CDR2 is SVGAGI. The CDR3 sequence: CASSDSTGGQETQYF. In nucleotides, the CDR3 is TGTGCCAGCAGCGATTCGACAGGGGGACAAGAGACCCAGTACTTC.

The chain recombines TRBV10-3 with TRBJ2-7; TRBD2 matches 16 bases. The CDR3 runs 17 residues. The V gene's germline CDR1 is ENHRY and CDR2 SYGVKD. V trimming: 3 bases; J trimming: 5 bases; junction bases outside the gene matches: 7. The CDR3 here is CAISDRGLAGGPNEQYF. As DNA, the CDR3 is TGTGCCATCAGTGACAGGGGACTAGCGGGGGGGCCCAACGAGCAGTACTTC.

The CDR3 DNA follows: TGTGCCAGTAGTTGGGGGACAGCTCTTTCACCCCTCCACTTT. Translation: CASSWGTALSPLHF. The J gene is TRBJ1-6, the V gene TRBV19; 7 bases match TRBD1. Trimming cost V 5 bases and J 9 bases; bases outside gene matches: 7. This CDR3 comprises 14 residues. Per the germline V gene, CDR1 is LNHDA and CDR2 is SQIVND (reference sequence).

The chain joins TRBV4-3 to TRBJ2-7; 8 bases fit TRBD2. Germline CDR1 reads LGHNA; CDR2 reads YSLEER. Trimming at V came to 0 bases and at J to 0 bases, leaving 13 bases not matched to a gene. The CDR3 consists of 19 residues. The chain's CDR3 is CASSQDSPGGGRDSYEQYF. The CDR3 DNA sequence: TGCGCCAGCAGCCAAGATAGCCCGGGGGGGGGAAGAGACTCCTACGAGCAGTACTTC.

The chain is built from TRBV10-3 and TRBJ1-1; D is unresolved. Trimming removed 2 bases from V and 1 base from J, with 5 bases in between. The CDR3 contains 13 residues. Germline V gene lookup returns CDR1 ENHRY and CDR2 SYGVKD. CDR3 sequence reads: CAISENQNTEAFF. CDR3 bases: TGTGCCATCAGTGAGAATCAGAACACTGAAGCTTTCTTT.

The genes are TRBV2 and TRBJ1-1; 10 bases are a match to TRBD1. After removal of 7 bases from V and 1 base from J, the junction contained 3 bases not matched to a gene. Germline V gives CDR1 SNHLY, CDR2 FYNNEI. This CDR3 has 14 amino acids. The CDR3 coding sequence is TGTGCCAGCAAAGGGACAGGGGAGAACACTGAAGCTTTCTTT. Its translation is CASKGTGENTEAFF.